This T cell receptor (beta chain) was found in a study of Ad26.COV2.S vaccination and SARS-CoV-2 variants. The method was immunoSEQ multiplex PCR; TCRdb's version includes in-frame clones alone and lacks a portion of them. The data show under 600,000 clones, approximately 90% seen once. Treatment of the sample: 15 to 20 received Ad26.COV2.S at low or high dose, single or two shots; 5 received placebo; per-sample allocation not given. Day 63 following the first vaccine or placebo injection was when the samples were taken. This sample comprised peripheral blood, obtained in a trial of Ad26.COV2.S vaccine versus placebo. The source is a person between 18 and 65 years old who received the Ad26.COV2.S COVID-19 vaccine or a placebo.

CDR3 sequence: CASSEVAGYTEAFF. The CDR3 DNA is TGTGCCAGCAGTGAAGTGGCGGGCTACACTGAAGCTTTCTTT. The chain is built from TRBV6-1 and TRBJ1-1; D remains unclear. The CDR3 consists of 14 residues. V lost 1 base to trimming and J lost 3 bases, with 9 bases between them. Per the germline V gene, CDR1 is MNHNS and CDR2 is SASEGT.